These 23 T cell receptor beta chains were sequenced from one sample in a study of identical twins. One entry per CDR3 protein results from TCRdb running MiXCR on the 5' RACE reads. This table has some 900,000 distinct CDR3 sequences, around 12% appearing once. These data are also associated with another study on yellow fever vaccine responses in identical twins.

Material for sequencing was PBMCs. Source of these receptors: a woman aged 18-35 years in good health.

This clonotype appeared many times. The gene calls are TRBV2 and TRBJ2-3; D call uncertain. V was shortened by 3 bases and J by 1 base, with 5 bases between the two germline ends. CDR3 length: 13 amino acids. The germline CDR1 and CDR2 sequences are SNHLY and FYNNEI. The CDR3 reads CASSEWGTDTQYF. DNA of the CDR3: TGTGCCAGCAGTGAGTGGGGCACAGATACGCAGTATTTT.

This clonotype was counted a few times. The rearrangement joins TRBV29-1 to TRBJ2-1; 7 nucleotides align to TRBD2. Germline trimming cut 4 bases from V and 4 bases from J; bases unmatched to any gene: 10. Germline CDR1 SQVTM, CDR2 ANQGSEA. CDR3 size: 15 residues. CDR3 sequence (DNA): TGCAGCGTTGTCTTCCGGGAGGAGGGATACAATGAGCAGTTCTTC. Amino acids: CSVVFREEGYNEQFF.

This clonotype was observed a few times. This chain connects TRBV5-4 to TRBJ1-2; D may be TRBD1 (5 bases). From germline, CDR1 is SGHNT and CDR2 YYREEE (reference sequence). V dropped 0 bases and J dropped 4 bases, with 10 bases sitting between them. This CDR3 contains 14 residues. CDR3 sequence: CASSLGGEGYGYTF. Here the CDR3 DNA reads TGTGCCAGCAGCTTGGGGGGGGAAGGCTATGGCTACACCTTC.

The rearrangement joins TRBV5-5 to TRBJ1-4, with 7 bases matching TRBD1. V shed 4 bases, J shed 8 bases, and the junction held 11 bases outside the gene matches. CDR3 length: 15 residues. The V gene's germline CDR1 is SGHKS and CDR2 YYEKEE (reference sequence). The CDR3 sequence: CASSGTTGRREKLFF. CDR3 sequence (DNA): TGTGCCAGCAGCGGGACGACAGGGCGGAGGGAAAAACTGTTTTTT.

This clonotype came up once. The chain joins TRBV18 to TRBJ2-7; D call uncertain. The CDR3 runs 12 residues. The V end lost 3 bases, the J end lost 7 bases, and 10 bases lay between the germline ends. In germline, CDR1 is KGHSH, CDR2 LQKENI. The CDR3 region has the DNA TGTGCCAGCTCACCTATGGACGGGGAGCAGTACGTC. It codes for CASSPMDGEQYV.

This clonotype was observed a few times. This chain links TRBV6-5 with TRBJ2-3; 9 nucleotides align to TRBD2. Germline-derived CDR1 and CDR2 are MNHEY and SVGAGI. The ends lost 2 bases at V and 2 bases at J; junction bases unmatched: 2. The CDR3 is 15 amino acids. DNA of the CDR3: TGTGCCAGCAGTTACGGACTAGCGAACACAGATACGCAGTATTTT. It yields the protein CASSYGLANTDTQYF.

The rearrangement joins TRBV20-1 to TRBJ1-5; the D gene is possibly TRBD1 (5 bases). Germline V gene lookup returns CDR1 DFQATT and CDR2 SNEGSKA (reference sequence). The CDR3 is 16 residues long. The V end was cut by 6 bases, the J end by 4 bases, with 22 bases between. The CDR3 DNA sequence: TGCAGTGCGAGGGGTCTCGACGATTTCCCGAATCAGCCCCAGCATTTT. Encoded protein: CSARGLDDFPNQPQHF.

The chain is built from TRBV2 and TRBJ2-1; TRBD2 might be the D (5 bases). Germline CDR1 is SNHLY and CDR2 is FYNNEI. V lost 7 bases and J lost 8, with 21 bases in between. The CDR3 sequence is 15 residues long. For the CDR3, the DNA is TGTGCCAGCACCCCGGGAAGCGGAGAGAAGTATGAGCAGTTCTTC. Translating gives CASTPGSGEKYEQFF.

This clonotype was detected ten times or more. The rearrangement joins TRBV12-3 or TRBV12-4 to TRBJ2-1, with D unclear. The CDR3 spans 14 residues. V was trimmed by 10 bases and J by 5 bases, leaving 18 bases between them. The CDR3: CATARSSPDNEQFF. Written as DNA, the CDR3 is TGTGCCACAGCCAGGAGTAGCCCAGACAATGAGCAGTTCTTC.

This clonotype was found a few times. V usage is TRBV24-1 and J usage is TRBJ2-1; 11 bases agree with TRBD2. This CDR3 region has 16 residues. Looked up from germline, CDR1 is KGHDR and CDR2 is SFDVKD. With V trimmed by 5 bases and J by 9 bases, 11 bases remained unmatched. The CDR3 nucleotides are TGTGCCACCAGTGTTCATAGCGGGGGGGCCATAGGTGAGCAGTTCTTC. Amino acid sequence: CATSVHSGGAIGEQFF.

The V and J genes are TRBV27 and TRBJ1-6; the match to TRBD1 covers 7 bases. CDR3 length: 14 residues. Per germline, CDR1 MNHEY and CDR2 SMNVEV (reference sequence). V was clipped by 6 bases and J by 6 bases; unmatched bases: 5. CDR3 residues: CASSRDSPNSPLHF. In DNA form, the CDR3 reads TGTGCCAGCAGCCGGGACAGCCCTAATTCACCCCTCCACTTT.

This clonotype was counted a few times. The V and J genes are TRBV6-5 and TRBJ2-3, with 11 bases fitting TRBD1. The V segment lost 3 bases and the J segment 8 bases; nucleotides outside the gene matches: 7. This CDR3 has 15 residues. The germline V gene encodes CDR1 MNHEY and CDR2 SVGAGI. CDR3 loop: CASSYGQGAGGTQYF. The CDR3 region has the DNA TGTGCCAGCAGTTATGGACAGGGGGCGGGGGGTACGCAGTATTTT.

There are many counts of this clonotype. The chain uses TRBV5-1 and TRBJ1-1; D might be TRBD1 (5 bases). The V end lost 0 bases, the J end lost 3 bases, and 12 bases lay between the germline ends. Germline V gene lookup returns CDR1 SGHRS and CDR2 YFSETQ. The CDR3 contains 15 residues. The CDR3 loop is CASSLAPGGDTEAFF. In DNA form, the CDR3 reads TGCGCCAGCAGCTTGGCCCCTGGGGGGGACACTGAAGCTTTCTTT.

This clonotype was observed a handful of times. CDR3 amino acids: CASSSPGPDTQYF. The CDR3 DNA reads as TGTGCCAGCAGTTCTCCAGGGCCAGATACGCAGTATTTT. This chain joins TRBV6-5 and TRBJ2-3, with a tentative D call TRBD1 (5 bases). Between the trimmed V and J ends, which lost 4 bases and 4 bases, there was a span of 9 bases. This CDR3 region has 13 residues. Germline V gene data show CDR1 as MNHEY and CDR2 as SVGAGI.

J is TRBJ1-6 and V is TRBV10-2; weak D call: TRBD1 (5 bases). The CDR3 is made up of 14 amino acids. In germline, CDR1 is WSHSY, CDR2 SAAADI. Trimming pared 6 bases from V and 8 bases from J, leaving 14 bases between. The CDR3 coding sequence is TGCGCCAGCAGAGTGGGGACTAACGATTCACCCCTCCACTTT. Amino acid sequence: CASRVGTNDSPLHF.

The chain joins TRBV20-1 to TRBJ2-7, with D perhaps TRBD1 or TRBD2 (5 bases each). Germline CDR1 and CDR2: DFQATT and SNEGSKA (reference sequence). V shed 5 bases and J shed 2 bases, with 16 bases lying between them. This CDR3 is 14 amino acids long. The CDR3 sequence: CSAWDRLNPYEQYF. CDR3 sequence (DNA): TGCAGTGCTTGGGACCGCCTCAACCCCTACGAGCAGTACTTC.

The table lists this clonotype with a few counts. The V call is TRBV28, the J call TRBJ2-1; 9 nucleotides agree with TRBD1. The CDR3 loop spans 15 amino acids. Trimming at V came to 6 bases and at J to 8 bases, leaving 11 bases not matched to a gene. The germline gives CDR1 MDHEN, CDR2 SYDVKM. The CDR3 nucleotides read TGTGCCAGCAGCAATCCCGGGACAGGGAGTTATGAGCAGTTCTTC. Its protein is CASSNPGTGSYEQFF.

At least ten counts were recorded for this clonotype. The DNA for the CDR3 is TGCAGCGTTGGGACGGCAAACACTGAAGCTTTCTTT. Translation gives CSVGTANTEAFF. The chain has TRBV29-1 and TRBJ1-1, with unresolved D. Trimming stripped 4 bases from V and 2 bases from J, with 8 bases between. The CDR3 has 12 residues. Germline CDR1 reads SQVTM; CDR2 reads ANQGSEA.

This clonotype has just a few counts. This chain joins TRBV20-1 and TRBJ2-5; 8 positions match TRBD2. Germline lookup yields CDR1 DFQATT and CDR2 SNEGSKA (reference sequence). V lost 0 bases, J lost 2 bases, and 8 bases stayed unmatched. The CDR3 contains 16 residues. CDR3 DNA: TGCAGTGCTAGAGATCCCCTAGCGGGCTTTCAAGAGACCCAGTACTTC. This translates into CSARDPLAGFQETQYF.

This clonotype was observed once. The V call is TRBV19, the J call TRBJ2-3; possible D gene TRBD2, 7 bases. This CDR3 spans 14 amino acids. With 4 bases removed from V and 5 bases from J, the gap between germline ends came to 13 bases. Germline V gives CDR1 LNHDA, CDR2 SQIVND (reference sequence). The CDR3: CASSKGGALDTQYF. The CDR3 DNA is TGTGCCAGTAGTAAGGGGGGGGCCTTAGATACGCAGTATTTT.

This clonotype occurred a few times. The gene calls are TRBV20-1 and TRBJ2-7; the match to TRBD2 covers 10 bases. The CDR3 is made up of 16 amino acids. Per germline, CDR1 DFQATT and CDR2 SNEGSKA (reference sequence). With V trimmed by 3 bases and J by 5 bases, 13 bases remained unmatched. The DNA of the CDR3 is TGCAGTGCTAGGTCTAGCGGGAGATCCCTAACGGACGAGCAGTACTTC. Encoded protein: CSARSSGRSLTDEQYF.

With regard to this clonotype: A much bigger clone sits one base away, suggesting this may be a read error. This sequence joins TRBV12-3 or TRBV12-4 and TRBJ2-3; the D gene is possibly TRBD1 (5 bases). CDR3 size: 16 residues. This chain's CDR3 is CASSLKGVLPTDMQYF. The CDR3 nucleotides are TGTGCCAGCAGTTTAAAAGGGGTCCTCCCCACAGATATGCAGTATTTT.

This chain connects TRBV28 to TRBJ2-1; TRBD2 agrees at 7 bases. V shed 5 bases, J shed 3 bases, and the junction held 10 bases outside the gene matches. Germline CDR1 is MDHEN and CDR2 is SYDVKM. There are 16 residues in the CDR3. CDR3 nucleotides: TGTGCCAGCAGTATCTACGCGGGAGCCAACTACAATGAGCAGTTCTTC. Protein product: CASSIYAGANYNEQFF.